This T cell receptor (beta chain) was identified during a study of blood T cell repertoires in COVID-19. The V segment lost 0 bases and the J segment 6 bases; nucleotides outside the gene matches: 8. The V gene's germline CDR1 is MGHRA and CDR2 YSYEKL. This CDR3 is built from 16 residues. The table came from immunoSEQ multiplex PCR; TCRdb's copy has only in-frame clones and leaves some out. The profile shows about 120,000 clones, around 91% of them singletons. This clone has just one count. The V gene is TRBV4-1, the J gene TRBJ2-3, with 8 bases matching TRBD2. Material: peripheral blood. This sequence was found in a man between 65 and 80 years old with active or convalescent COVID-19. In nucleotides, the CDR3 is TGCGCCAGCAGCCAAGATCCGGGACTAGTACGGGATACGCAGTATTTT. It yields the protein CASSQDPGLVRDTQYF.